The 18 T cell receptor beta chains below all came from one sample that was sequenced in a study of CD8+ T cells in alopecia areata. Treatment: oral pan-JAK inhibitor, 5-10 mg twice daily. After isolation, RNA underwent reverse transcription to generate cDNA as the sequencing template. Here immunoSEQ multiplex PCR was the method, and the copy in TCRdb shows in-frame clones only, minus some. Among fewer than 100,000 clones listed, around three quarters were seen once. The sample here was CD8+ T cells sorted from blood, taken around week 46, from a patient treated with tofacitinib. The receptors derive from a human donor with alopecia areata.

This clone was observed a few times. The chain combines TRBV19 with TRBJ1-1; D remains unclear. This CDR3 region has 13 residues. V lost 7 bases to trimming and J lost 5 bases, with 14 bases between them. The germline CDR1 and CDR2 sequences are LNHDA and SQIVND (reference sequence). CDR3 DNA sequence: TGTGCCAGTATCAACCTTGGACCTACTGAAGCTTTCTTT. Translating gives CASINLGPTEAFF.

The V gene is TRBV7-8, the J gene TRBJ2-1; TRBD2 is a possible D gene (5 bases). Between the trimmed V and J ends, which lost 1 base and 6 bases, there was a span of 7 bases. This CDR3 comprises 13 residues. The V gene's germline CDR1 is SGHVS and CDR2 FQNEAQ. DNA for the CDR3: TGTGCCAGCAGCTTAGGCAGCGGCAATGAGCAGTTCTTC. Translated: CASSLGSGNEQFF.

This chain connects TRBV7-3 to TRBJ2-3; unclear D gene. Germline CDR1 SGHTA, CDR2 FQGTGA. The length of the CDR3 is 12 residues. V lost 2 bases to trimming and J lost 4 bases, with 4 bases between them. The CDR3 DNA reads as TGTGCCAGCAGCTTAGGGGCAGATACGCAGTATTTT. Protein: CASSLGADTQYF.

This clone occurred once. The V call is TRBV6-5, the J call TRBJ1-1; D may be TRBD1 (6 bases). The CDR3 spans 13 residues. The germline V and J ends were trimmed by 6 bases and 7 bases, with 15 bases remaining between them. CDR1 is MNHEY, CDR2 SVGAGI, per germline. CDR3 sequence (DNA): TGTGCCAGCAGCCGCGGACAGCCCAATGAAGCTTTCTTT. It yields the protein CASSRGQPNEAFF.

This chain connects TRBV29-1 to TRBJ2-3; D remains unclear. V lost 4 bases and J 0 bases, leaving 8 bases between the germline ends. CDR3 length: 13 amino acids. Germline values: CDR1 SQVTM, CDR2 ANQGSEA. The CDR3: CSVGSRSTDTQYF. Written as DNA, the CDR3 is TGCAGCGTTGGAAGCAGGAGCACAGATACGCAGTATTTT.

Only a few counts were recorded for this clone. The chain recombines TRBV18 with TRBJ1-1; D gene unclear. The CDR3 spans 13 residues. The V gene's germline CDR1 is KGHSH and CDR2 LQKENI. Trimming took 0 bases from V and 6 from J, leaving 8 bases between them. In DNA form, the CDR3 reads TGTGCCAGCTCACCACCGGGTGAGCCTGAAGCTTTCTTT. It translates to CASSPPGEPEAFF.

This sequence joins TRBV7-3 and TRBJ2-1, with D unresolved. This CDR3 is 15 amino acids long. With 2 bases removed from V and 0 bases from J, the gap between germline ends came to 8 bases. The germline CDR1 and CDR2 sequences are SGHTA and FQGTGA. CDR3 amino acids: CASSLYDSSYNEQFF. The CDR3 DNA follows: TGTGCCAGCAGCTTATACGATAGCTCCTACAATGAGCAGTTCTTC.

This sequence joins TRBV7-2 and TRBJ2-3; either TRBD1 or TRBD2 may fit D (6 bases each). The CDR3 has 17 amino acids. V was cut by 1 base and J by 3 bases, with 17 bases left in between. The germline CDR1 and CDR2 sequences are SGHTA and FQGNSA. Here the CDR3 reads CASSLGFIRGQTDTQYF. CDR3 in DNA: TGTGCCAGCAGCTTAGGTTTCATCCGGGGGCAGACAGATACGCAGTATTTT. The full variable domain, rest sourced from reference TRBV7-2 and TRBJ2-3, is GAGVSQSPSNKVTEKGKDVELRCDPISGHTALYWYRQSLGQGLEFLIYFQGNSAPDKSGLPSDRFSAERTGGSVSTLTIQRTQQEDSAVYLCASSLGFIRGQTDTQYFGPGTRLTVL.

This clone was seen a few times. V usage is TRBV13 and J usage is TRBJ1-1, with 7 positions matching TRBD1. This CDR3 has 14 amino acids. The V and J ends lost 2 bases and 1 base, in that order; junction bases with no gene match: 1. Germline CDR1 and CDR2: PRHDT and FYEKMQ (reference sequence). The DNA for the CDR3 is TGTGCCAGCAGCTTATGGACAGGGAACACTGAAGCTTTCTTT. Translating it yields CASSLWTGNTEAFF.

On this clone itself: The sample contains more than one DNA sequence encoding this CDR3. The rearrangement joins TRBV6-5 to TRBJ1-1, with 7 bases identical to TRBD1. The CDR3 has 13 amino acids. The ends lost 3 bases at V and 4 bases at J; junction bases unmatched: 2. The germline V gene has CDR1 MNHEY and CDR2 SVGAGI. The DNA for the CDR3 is TGTGCCAGCAGTTATTCAGGGGGCACTGAAGCTTTCTTT. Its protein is CASSYSGGTEAFF.

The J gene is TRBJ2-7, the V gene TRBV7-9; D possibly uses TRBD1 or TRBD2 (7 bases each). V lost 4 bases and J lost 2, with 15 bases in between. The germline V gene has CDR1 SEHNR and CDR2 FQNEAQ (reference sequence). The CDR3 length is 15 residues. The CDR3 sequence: CASSSGGRDTYEQYF. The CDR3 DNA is TGTGCCAGCAGCTCAGGGGGGAGGGACACCTACGAGCAGTACTTC.

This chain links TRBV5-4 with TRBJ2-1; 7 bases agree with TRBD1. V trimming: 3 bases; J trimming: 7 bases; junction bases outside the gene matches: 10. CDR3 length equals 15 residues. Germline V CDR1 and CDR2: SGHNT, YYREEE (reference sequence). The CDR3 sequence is CASSSLTGQTNEQFF. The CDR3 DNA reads TGTGCCAGCAGCTCCCTGACGGGACAGACTAATGAGCAGTTCTTC.

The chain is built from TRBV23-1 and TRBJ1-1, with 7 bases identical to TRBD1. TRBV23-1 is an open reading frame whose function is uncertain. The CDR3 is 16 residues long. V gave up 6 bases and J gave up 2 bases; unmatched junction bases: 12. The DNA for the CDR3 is TGCGCCAGCAGCCCTTCTCCGGGACAGCCAAACACTGAAGCTTTCTTT. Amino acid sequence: CASSPSPGQPNTEAFF.

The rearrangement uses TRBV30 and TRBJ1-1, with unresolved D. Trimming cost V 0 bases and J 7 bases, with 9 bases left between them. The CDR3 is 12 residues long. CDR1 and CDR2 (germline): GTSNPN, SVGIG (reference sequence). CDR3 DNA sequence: TGTGCCTGGAGTGTATTTGGCCGTGAAGCTTTCTTT. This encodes CAWSVFGREAFF.

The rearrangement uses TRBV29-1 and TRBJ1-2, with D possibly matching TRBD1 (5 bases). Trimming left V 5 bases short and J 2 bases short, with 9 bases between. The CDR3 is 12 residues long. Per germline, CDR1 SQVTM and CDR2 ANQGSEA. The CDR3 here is CSVLDTNYGYTF. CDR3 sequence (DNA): TGCAGCGTTCTGGACACAAACTATGGCTACACCTTC.

CDR3: CASSLPGAEQYF. In DNA, the CDR3 is TGTGCCAGCAGCTTACCAGGGGCCGAGCAGTACTTC. The chain is built from TRBV5-6 and TRBJ2-7; TRBD1 is a possible D gene (6 bases). The CDR3 covers 12 residues. The V gene's germline CDR1 is SGHDT and CDR2 YYEEEE. With 2 bases removed from V and 6 bases from J, the gap between germline ends came to 9 bases.

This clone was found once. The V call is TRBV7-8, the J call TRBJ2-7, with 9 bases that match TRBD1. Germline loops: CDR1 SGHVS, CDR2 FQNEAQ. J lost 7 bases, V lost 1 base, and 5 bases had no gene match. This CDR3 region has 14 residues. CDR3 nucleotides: TGTGCCAGCAGCTTAGACAGGGGGCCTGGGGAGCAGTACTTC. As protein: CASSLDRGPGEQYF.

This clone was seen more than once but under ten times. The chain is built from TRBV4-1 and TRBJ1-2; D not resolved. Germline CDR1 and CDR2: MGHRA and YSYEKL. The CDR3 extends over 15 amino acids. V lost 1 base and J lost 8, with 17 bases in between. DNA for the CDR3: TGCGCCAGCAGCCAAGGGATCCAGGAAATTGCGGGCTACACCTTC. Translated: CASSQGIQEIAGYTF.